A selection of T cell receptor beta chains follows, all from one sample in a study of blood T cell repertoires in COVID-19. Measured with immunoSEQ multiplex PCR; TCRdb has only the in-frame clones, and not every one. The sample consists of about 310,000 clones, 80% to 90% of them appearing once. The specimen was peripheral blood. Receptor source: a man between 50 and 59 years old with active or convalescent COVID-19. Both conserved end residues are part of each CDR3. The size of a clone is reported for some rows only, either as once, few or many, or as a class for expanded clones.

clone_size j_call v_call cdr3_aa
. TRBJ2-7 TRBV6-6 CASSTTFEQYF
few TRBJ1-5 TRBV18 CASSPTWGDNQPQHF
once TRBJ2-7 TRBV18 CASSPDRDSYEQYF
. TRBJ2-2 TRBV6-6 CASSPGQGFTGELFF
. TRBJ2-2 TRBV28 CASSRLRGTGDTGELFF
. TRBJ2-7 TRBV5-1 CASSLNEPYEQYF
. TRBJ1-4 TRBV4-1 CASSQAQFSATNEKLFF
. TRBJ2-4 TRBV15 CATSRASQGETAKNIQYF
. TRBJ1-6 TRBV6-6 CASSHGQGINSPLHF
. TRBJ2-7 TRBV28 CASRSAGGPNEQYF
. TRBJ1-2 TRBV19 CASKTGYGYTF
once TRBJ2-2 TRBV5-1 CASSLEQRNTGELFF
. TRBJ1-1 TRBV28 CASSLGAAGSPEAFF
once TRBJ1-5 TRBV4-3 CASSQERGSQHF
. TRBJ1-5 TRBV2 CASSGQGLSNQPQHF
. TRBJ2-1 TRBV2 CASSPGLAVYNEQFF